This T cell receptor beta chain was found in a study of blood T cell repertoires in COVID-19. In the study overall: COVID-19 samples collected from the United States, Italy and Spain covered acute and convalescent phases. T cells, B-cell-depleted T cells, or PBMCs provided the cDNA or gDNA that served as material.

In the original workflow: Estimated nucleated cell counts came from reference gene primer amplification. Produced via immunoSEQ multiplex PCR; TCRdb's table is partial and in-frame only. The DNA was the basis for D and trimming; V, J and clone size are from that table. The sample has 150,000 to 200,000 clones; 85% to 90% are singletons. Trimming cost V 4 bases and J 1 base; bases outside gene matches: 13. The V gene's germline CDR1 is MNHEY and CDR2 SVGEGT. This CDR3 has 19 amino acids. The V call is TRBV6-2 or TRBV6-3, the J call TRBJ2-1; 10 bases agree with TRBD2. This sequence originates from a human donor in a cohort sampled during active COVID-19. Source material: peripheral blood. CDR3 protein: CASSSPGLAALRSYNEQFF. The DNA of the CDR3 is TGTGCCAGCAGTTCTCCCGGACTAGCGGCCCTTAGATCCTACAATGAGCAGTTCTTC.